This T cell receptor beta chain derives from a study of blood T cells in healthy people across ages (dated by TCRdb to the mid-2010s). In the study overall: Template switching captured roughly one uniquely barcoded TCR beta cDNA molecule per two T cells in model experiments. To track age-related changes in TCR beta repertoire diversity, the study relied on deep sequencing normalized with unique cDNA molecular identifiers. The donors were split into four age groups: young (average about 16 years), middle-aged (nearly 40), aged (about 62) and long-lived (approximately 80). To avoid experimental bias, donors of different ages were distributed randomly across sequencing lanes. Two additional independent replicas of 1 million unique cDNA reads from the same blood draw were analyzed for two donors (one aged 18 to 30 and one aged 80 or older). Here is what the overall study found, with its caveats: Compared with the aged group, the long-lived group had more naive CD4+ T cells, fewer expanded clones and increased TCR diversity, a pattern suggesting age selection. A strong correlation was found between observed TCR beta diversity and the percentage of naive T cells measured by flow cytometry. Since profiling was done on bulk unsorted PBMCs, naive and antigen-experienced compartments could not be conclusively compared. Because the CMV infection status of the donors was unknown, age-related changes in expanded clonotypes may potentially have been confounded. As age increased, observed TCR beta diversity per million T cells dropped in a roughly linear way, and a significant reduction was already evident by age about 40. Estimates of total diversity based on one million sequenced T cells were regarded as lower bounds and as underestimates.

Donors were a few dozen systemically healthy Caucasian individuals from Russia aged about 6 to 100 years. Ten milliliters of peripheral blood were drawn from each donor into EDTA-treated Vacutainer tubes. Ficoll-Paque density-gradient centrifugation was used to isolate PBMCs, with at least 6.5 million per sample. Trizol reagent was used to extract total RNA from the PBMCs, yielding at least 5 micrograms per sample. The percentages of naive CD45RAhigh/CD27high T cells were determined by flow cytometry on a PBMC aliquot from every donor. Reading the germline V gene gives CDR1 MNHNS and CDR2 SASEGT. V is cut back by 5 bases and J by 8 bases, with 5 bases in the junction unmatched. The CDR3, cysteine through phenylalanine, is 12 amino acids long. The retained sequence is limited to the CDR3, 36 bases, with the frame set at the first base. Library preparation was by 5' RACE. Sequencing relied on an Illumina HiSeq 2500. The second PCR ran for roughly 7 to 11 cycles and used a J-beta primer mix along with a sample-barcoded 5' primer. A template-switch 5' adaptor carrying 12 random nucleotides introduced a unique molecular identifier onto each TCR beta cDNA molecule. Each sample yielded at least 3 million CDR3-containing paired-end reads. All of the RNA was converted into first-strand cDNA using the Mint cDNA synthesis kit, with a TRBC-specific oligonucleotide serving as the primer. All cDNA was treated with uracil-DNA glycosylase and then went through a first 18-cycle PCR with the universal primers M1SS and BC2_uni_R. The published analysis was carried out like this. For normalization, 1 million high-quality reads were randomly selected from each sample, with every read carrying a distinct molecular identifier. Instead of being binned into consensus sequences, reads with shared molecular identifiers were discarded. MiTCR, run with a Q25 quality threshold and the strictest error-elimination algorithm, handled CDR3 identification, clonotype clustering and error correction. Lower-bound total TCR beta diversity was estimated with a nonparametric unseen species model using Euler transformation. TCRdb reprocessing: public reads trimmed at Q25 with fastp, clones called with MiXCR, in-frame beta chains kept. Rows are unified per CDR3 protein, each entry keeping the most common DNA and genes. None of the V and J calls come from the authors' own analysis; TCRdb made them. Here the sample has fewer than 2,000,000 distinct CDR3 sequences; about 31% occur a single time. The ten largest make up over 9% of the sample.

This clonotype showed up many times. Which antigen it targets is not known. No quality values exist for individual bases; no much larger clone is one base distant. The V gene is TRBV6-1 and the J gene is TRBJ1-2; 7 central bases correspond to TRBD1. The sequencing input was blood. This TCR was recovered from a woman aged 25-40 years in good health. The DNA reads TGTGCCAGCAGTACGACAGGGTTGGGCTACACCTTC. Its product reads: CASSTTGLGYTF.